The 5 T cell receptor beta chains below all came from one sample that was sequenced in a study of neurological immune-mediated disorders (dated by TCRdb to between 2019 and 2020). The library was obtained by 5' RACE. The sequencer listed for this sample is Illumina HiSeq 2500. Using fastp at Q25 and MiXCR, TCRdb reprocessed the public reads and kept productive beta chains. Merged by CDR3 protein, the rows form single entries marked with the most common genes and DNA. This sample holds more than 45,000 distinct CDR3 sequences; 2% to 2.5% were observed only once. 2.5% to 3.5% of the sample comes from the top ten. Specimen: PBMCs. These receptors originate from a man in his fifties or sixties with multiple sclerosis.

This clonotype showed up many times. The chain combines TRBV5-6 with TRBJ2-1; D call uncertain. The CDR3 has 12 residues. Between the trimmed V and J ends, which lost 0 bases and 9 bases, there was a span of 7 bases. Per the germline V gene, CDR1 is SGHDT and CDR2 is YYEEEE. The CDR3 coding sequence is TGTGCCAGCAGCTTGGTTAGAGGTGAGCAGTTCTTC. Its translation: CASSLVRGEQFF.

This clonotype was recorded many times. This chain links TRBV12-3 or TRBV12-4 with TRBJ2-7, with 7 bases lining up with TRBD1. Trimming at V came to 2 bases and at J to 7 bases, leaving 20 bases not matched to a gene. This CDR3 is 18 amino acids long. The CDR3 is CASSLRDGRGLPTREQYF. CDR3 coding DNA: TGTGCCAGCAGTTTAAGGGACGGTAGGGGGCTTCCTACTAGAGAGCAGTACTTC.

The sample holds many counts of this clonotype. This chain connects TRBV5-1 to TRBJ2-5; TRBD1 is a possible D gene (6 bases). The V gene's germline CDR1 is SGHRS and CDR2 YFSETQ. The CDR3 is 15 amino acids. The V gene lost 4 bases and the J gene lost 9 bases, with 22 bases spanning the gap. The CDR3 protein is CASSTGQSPGRPQYF. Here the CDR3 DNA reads TGCGCCAGCAGCACCGGACAGTCCCCTGGGAGACCCCAGTACTTC.

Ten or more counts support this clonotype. CDR3 nucleotides: TGTGCCAGCAGCTTACGGGGTGGCTACACCTTC. Its translation: CASSLRGGYTF. This chain uses TRBV7-2 with TRBJ1-2; D unresolved. Looked up from germline, CDR1 is SGHTA and CDR2 is FQGNSA. The CDR3 contains 11 residues. V lost 2 bases and J 7 bases, leaving 5 bases between the germline ends.

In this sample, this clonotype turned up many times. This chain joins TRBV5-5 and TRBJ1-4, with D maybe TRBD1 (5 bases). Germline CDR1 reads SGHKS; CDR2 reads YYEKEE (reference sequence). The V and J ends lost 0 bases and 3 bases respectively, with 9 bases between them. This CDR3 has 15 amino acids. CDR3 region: CASSLATGPNEKLFF. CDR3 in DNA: TGTGCCAGCAGCTTGGCCACAGGCCCTAATGAAAAACTGTTTTTT.